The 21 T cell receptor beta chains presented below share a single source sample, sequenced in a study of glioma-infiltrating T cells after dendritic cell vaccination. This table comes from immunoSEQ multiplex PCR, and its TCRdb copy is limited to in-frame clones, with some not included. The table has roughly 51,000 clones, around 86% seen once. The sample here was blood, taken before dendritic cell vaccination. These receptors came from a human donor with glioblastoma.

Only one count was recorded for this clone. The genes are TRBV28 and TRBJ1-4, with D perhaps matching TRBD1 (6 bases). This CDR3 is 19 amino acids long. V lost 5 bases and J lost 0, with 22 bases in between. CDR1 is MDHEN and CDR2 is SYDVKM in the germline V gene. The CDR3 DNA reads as TGTGCCAGCAGTCCGGTGAGGGGGGGCGGATTCCCAACTAATGAAAAACTGTTTTTT. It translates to CASSPVRGGGFPTNEKLFF.

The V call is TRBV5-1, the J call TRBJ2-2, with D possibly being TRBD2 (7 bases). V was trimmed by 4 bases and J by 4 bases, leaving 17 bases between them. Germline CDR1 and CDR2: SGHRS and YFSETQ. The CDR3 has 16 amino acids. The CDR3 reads CASSKARGGITGELFF. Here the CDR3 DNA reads TGCGCCAGCAGCAAGGCTAGGGGGGGGATCACCGGGGAGCTGTTTTTT.

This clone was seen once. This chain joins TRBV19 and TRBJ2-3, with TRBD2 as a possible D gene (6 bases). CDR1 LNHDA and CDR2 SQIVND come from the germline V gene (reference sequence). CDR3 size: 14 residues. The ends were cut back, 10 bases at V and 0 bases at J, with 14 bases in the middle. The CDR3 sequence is CATSGPMSTDTQYF. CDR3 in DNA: TGTGCCACGAGCGGGCCGATGAGCACAGATACGCAGTATTTT.

In nucleotides, the CDR3 is TGTGCCAGCAGCTTTAGGGGGACAGGGGCCATTAACACAGATACGCAGTATTTT. Encoded protein: CASSFRGTGAINTDTQYF. The J gene is TRBJ2-3, the V gene TRBV11-2, with 10 bases fitting TRBD1. The V gene end was trimmed by 3 bases and the J gene end by 2 bases; junction bases not matched to a gene: 11. The CDR3 is 18 residues long. Germline V lookup: CDR1 SGHAT, CDR2 FQNNGV.

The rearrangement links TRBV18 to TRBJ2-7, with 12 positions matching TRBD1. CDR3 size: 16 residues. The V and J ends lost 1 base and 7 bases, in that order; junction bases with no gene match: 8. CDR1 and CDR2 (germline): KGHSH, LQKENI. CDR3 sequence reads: CASSPRAGQGAREQYF. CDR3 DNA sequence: TGTGCCAGCTCACCACGGGCGGGACAGGGGGCGCGGGAGCAGTACTTC.

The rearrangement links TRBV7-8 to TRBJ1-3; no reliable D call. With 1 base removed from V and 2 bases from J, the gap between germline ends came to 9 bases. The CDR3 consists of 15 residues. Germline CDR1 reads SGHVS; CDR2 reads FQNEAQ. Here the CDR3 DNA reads TGTGCCAGCAGCTTAGGGCAGTATCCTGGAAACACCATATATTTT. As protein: CASSLGQYPGNTIYF.

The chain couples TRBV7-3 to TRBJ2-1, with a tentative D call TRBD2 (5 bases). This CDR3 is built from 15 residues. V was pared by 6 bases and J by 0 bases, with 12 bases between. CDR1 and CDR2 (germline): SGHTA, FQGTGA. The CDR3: CASRQTSSSYNEQFF. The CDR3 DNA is TGTGCCAGCAGGCAAACTAGTAGCTCCTACAATGAGCAGTTCTTC. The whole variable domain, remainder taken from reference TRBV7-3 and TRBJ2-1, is GAGVSQTPSNKVTEKGKYVELRCDPISGHTALYWYRQSLGQGPEFLIYFQGTGAADDSGLPNDRFFAVRPEGSVSTLKIQRTERGDSAVYLCASRQTSSSYNEQFFGPGTRLTVL.

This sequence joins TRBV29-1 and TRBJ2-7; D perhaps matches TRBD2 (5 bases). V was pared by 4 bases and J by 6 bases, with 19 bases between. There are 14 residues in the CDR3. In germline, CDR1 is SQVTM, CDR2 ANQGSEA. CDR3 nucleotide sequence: TGCAGCGTTGGAGTAGAAGGGAGCCCCCTCGAGCAGTACTTC. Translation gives CSVGVEGSPLEQYF.

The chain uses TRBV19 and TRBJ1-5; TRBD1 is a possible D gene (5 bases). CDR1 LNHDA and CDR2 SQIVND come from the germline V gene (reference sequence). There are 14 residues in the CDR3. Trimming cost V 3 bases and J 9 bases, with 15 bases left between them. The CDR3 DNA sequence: TGTGCCAGTAGTATTGGGCAGCCCCAGGGGCCCCAGCATTTT. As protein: CASSIGQPQGPQHF.

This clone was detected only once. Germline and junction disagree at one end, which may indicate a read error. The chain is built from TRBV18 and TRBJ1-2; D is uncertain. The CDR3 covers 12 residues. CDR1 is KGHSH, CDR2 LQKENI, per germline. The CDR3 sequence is CASSPLSYGYTF. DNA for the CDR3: TGTGCCAGCTCCCCACTCAGCTATGGCTACACCTTC.

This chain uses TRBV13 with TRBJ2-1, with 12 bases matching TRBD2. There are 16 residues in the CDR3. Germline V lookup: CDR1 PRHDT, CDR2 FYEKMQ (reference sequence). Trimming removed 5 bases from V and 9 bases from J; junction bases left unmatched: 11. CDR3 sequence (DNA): TGTGCCAGCAGCCCCGGGACTAGCGGGTTCCGCGGTGAGCAGTTCTTC. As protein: CASSPGTSGFRGEQFF.

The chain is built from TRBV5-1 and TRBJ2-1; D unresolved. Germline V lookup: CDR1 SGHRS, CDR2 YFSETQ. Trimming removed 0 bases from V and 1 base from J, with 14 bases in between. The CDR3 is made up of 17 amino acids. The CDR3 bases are TGCGCCAGCAGCTTGGACAGCCCCCGATGGTCCTACAATGAGCAGTTCTTC. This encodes CASSLDSPRWSYNEQFF.

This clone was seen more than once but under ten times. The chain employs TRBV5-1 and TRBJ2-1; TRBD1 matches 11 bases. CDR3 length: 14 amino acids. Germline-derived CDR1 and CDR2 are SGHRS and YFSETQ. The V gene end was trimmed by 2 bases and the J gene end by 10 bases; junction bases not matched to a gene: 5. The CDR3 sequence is CASSLGQGAREQFF. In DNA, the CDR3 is TGCGCCAGCAGCTTAGGACAGGGGGCCAGGGAGCAGTTCTTC.

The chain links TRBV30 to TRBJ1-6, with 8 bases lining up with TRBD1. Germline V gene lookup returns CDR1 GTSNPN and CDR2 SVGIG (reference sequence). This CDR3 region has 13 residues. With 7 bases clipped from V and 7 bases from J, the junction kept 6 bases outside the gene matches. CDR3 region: CASGTGLNSPLHF. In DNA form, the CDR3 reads TGTGCCTCCGGGACAGGCCTAAATTCACCCCTCCACTTT.

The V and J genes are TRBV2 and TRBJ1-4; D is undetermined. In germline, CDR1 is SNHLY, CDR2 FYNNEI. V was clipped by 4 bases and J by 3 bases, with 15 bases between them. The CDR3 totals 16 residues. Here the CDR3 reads CASSGRASAANEKLFF. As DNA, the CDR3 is TGTGCCAGCAGTGGGCGGGCCTCGGCAGCTAATGAAAAACTGTTTTTT.

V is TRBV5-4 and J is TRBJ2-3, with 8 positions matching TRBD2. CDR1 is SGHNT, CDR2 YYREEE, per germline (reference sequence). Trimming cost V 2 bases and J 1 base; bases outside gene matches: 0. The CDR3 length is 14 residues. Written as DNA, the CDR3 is TGTGCCAGCAGCTTTAGCGGGGGCACAGATACGCAGTATTTT. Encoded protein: CASSFSGGTDTQYF.

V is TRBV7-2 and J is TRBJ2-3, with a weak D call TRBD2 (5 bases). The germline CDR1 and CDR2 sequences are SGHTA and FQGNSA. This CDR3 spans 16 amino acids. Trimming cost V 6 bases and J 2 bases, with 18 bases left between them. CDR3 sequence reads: CASRQADGHVTDTQYF. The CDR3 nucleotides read TGTGCCAGCAGACAAGCGGACGGCCACGTCACAGATACGCAGTATTTT.

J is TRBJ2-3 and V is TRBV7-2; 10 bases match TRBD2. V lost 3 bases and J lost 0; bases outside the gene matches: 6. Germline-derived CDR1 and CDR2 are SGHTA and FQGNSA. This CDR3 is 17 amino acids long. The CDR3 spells CASSLGGLAASTDTQYF. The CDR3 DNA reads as TGTGCCAGCAGCTTGGGTGGACTAGCGGCTAGCACAGATACGCAGTATTTT.

As DNA, the CDR3 is TGTGCCAGCAGCCCCGCCGGGGTTAACTATGGCTACACCTTC. Translating it yields CASSPAGVNYGYTF. The chain employs TRBV27 and TRBJ1-2; D unclear. Germline V gene sequence: CDR1 MNHEY, CDR2 SMNVEV (reference sequence). This CDR3 has 14 amino acids. The germline V and J ends were trimmed by 6 bases and 1 base, with 12 bases remaining between them.

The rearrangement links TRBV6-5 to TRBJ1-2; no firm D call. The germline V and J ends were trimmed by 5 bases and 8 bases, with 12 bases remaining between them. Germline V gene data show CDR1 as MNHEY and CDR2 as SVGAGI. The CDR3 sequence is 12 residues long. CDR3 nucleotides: TGTGCCAGCAGTGAAGCCATAAAAGGCTACACCTTC. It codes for CASSEAIKGYTF.

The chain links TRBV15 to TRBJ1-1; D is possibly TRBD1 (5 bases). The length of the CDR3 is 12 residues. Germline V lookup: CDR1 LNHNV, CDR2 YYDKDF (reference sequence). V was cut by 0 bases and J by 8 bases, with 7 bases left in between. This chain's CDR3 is CATSREGGEAFF. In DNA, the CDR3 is TGTGCCACCAGCAGAGAGGGGGGAGAAGCTTTCTTT.